The rows below give T cell receptor beta chains drawn from one sample of a study of cytomegalovirus exposure and HLA in healthy donors. The repertoire was sequenced with immunoSEQ multiplex PCR; TCRdb's copy has only in-frame clones and lacks some. The sample lists roughly 100,000 clones, 15% occurring once. Sequencing was performed on PBMCs. The receptors come from a female donor in good health and CMV-seronegative. Both conserved end residues are part of each CDR3. Each record gives: CDR3 DNA, CDR3 protein, J gene, V gene, D gene, clone size. The D gene is left open where the match is weak. Size values are once, few and many counts, or a class for expanded clones, and some rows have none.

TGTGCCAGCAGGTCCAATAGCGTTAACTCCTACGAGCAGTACTTC CASRSNSVNSYEQYF TRBJ2-7 TRBV7-2 NA few
TGTGCCAGCGACCGGGACAGGAACACTGAAGCTTTCTTT CASDRDRNTEAFF TRBJ1-1 TRBV7-9 TRBD1 few
TGTGCCAGTAGTATAGATAGCGGGGGCCGGGATACGCAGTATTTT CASSIDSGGRDTQYF TRBJ2-3 TRBV19 TRBD2 NA
TGCAGCGTTGGGCCCCTTTTACTAGCGGGAGGGTCAGATACGCAGTATTTT CSVGPLLLAGGSDTQYF TRBJ2-3 TRBV29-1 TRBD2 few
TGCGCCAGCAGCCAAACAGGGAATGGCTACACCTTC CASSQTGNGYTF TRBJ1-2 TRBV4-1 NA few
TGTGCCTGGGTCCCGGGACAGGGTCGTAATTCACCCCTCCACTTT CAWVPGQGRNSPLHF TRBJ1-6 TRBV30 TRBD1 few
TGCGCCAGCAGCAGGACTAGCGTAAGCTCCTACAATGAGCAGTTCTTC CASSRTSVSSYNEQFF TRBJ2-1 TRBV5-1 TRBD2 few
TGTGCCAGCAGTCTAACAGGGGAACGGACTGAAGCTTTCTTT CASSLTGERTEAFF TRBJ1-1 TRBV6-6 TRBD1 few
TGTGCTAGTGGTTTGCCGGACAGGGGCGGAGAGACCCAGTACTTC CASGLPDRGGETQYF TRBJ2-5 TRBV12-5 TRBD1 NA
TGTGCCAGCAGTGGAGGGAAGGCGACAGCTCCAGTATATGGCTACACCTTC CASSGGKATAPVYGYTF TRBJ1-2 TRBV27 NA NA
TGTGCCAGCAGCCCTACCAGGGGAAATTTTAACACTGAAGCTTTCTTT CASSPTRGNFNTEAFF TRBJ1-1 TRBV5-4 NA NA
TGCGCCAGCAGCCAAGTTTACGGGACAGAGGATCAGCCCCAGCATTTT CASSQVYGTEDQPQHF TRBJ1-5 TRBV4-1 TRBD1 few
TGTGCCAGCAGCTTGGTACTAGAAGTGGGTGAGCAGTTCTTC CASSLVLEVGEQFF TRBJ2-1 TRBV7-3 NA NA
TGTGCCAGCAGCGGAGGACTAGCGGGGAGCTCTGGGGCCAACGTCCTGACTTTC CASSGGLAGSSGANVLTF TRBJ2-6 TRBV7-9 TRBD2 NA
TGTGCCAGCTCACTACTAGCGGCCCCCACAGATACGCAGTATTTT CASSLLAAPTDTQYF TRBJ2-3 TRBV18 TRBD2 NA
TGTGCCAGCTCACCACAGGGACAAACCACCTATGGCTACACCTTC CASSPQGQTTYGYTF TRBJ1-2 TRBV18 NA NA
TGTGCCAGCAGCGTACTGACTAGCGGGGATAAGACCCAGTACTTC CASSVLTSGDKTQYF TRBJ2-5 TRBV5-4 TRBD2 NA
TGTGCCAGTAGTAGGGGGGTCCAAGAGACCCAGTACTTC CASSRGVQETQYF TRBJ2-5 TRBV19 NA NA